These 8 T cell receptor beta chains came from one sample sequenced in a study of CD8 T cells in ankylosing spondylitis. In TCRdb, the 5' RACE reads were re-called with MiXCR into one record per CDR3 protein. The sample includes about 35,000 distinct CDR3 sequences, 10% of them seen just once. The sequenced sample was blood, either unsorted or a sorted T cell fraction (not recorded which). All receptors derive from a male donor with ankylosing spondylitis or in good health (not recorded which).

The J gene is TRBJ2-3, the V gene TRBV29-1; a possible D gene is TRBD1 (6 bases). Per germline, CDR1 SQVTM and CDR2 ANQGSEA. V shed 8 bases and J shed 4 bases, with 13 bases lying between them. This CDR3 spans 12 amino acids. This CDR3 reads CSFTGFSDTQYF. The CDR3 coding sequence is TGCAGCTTTACAGGGTTCTCAGATACGCAGTATTTT.

Ten or more counts support this clonotype. The J gene is TRBJ1-1, the V gene TRBV5-1; D might be TRBD1 (5 bases). There are 14 residues in the CDR3. The germline gives CDR1 SGHRS, CDR2 YFSETQ. The V and J ends lost 4 bases and 4 bases respectively, with 14 bases between them. The CDR3 bases are TGCGCCAGCAGCCAGAGCGGGGGAGGCACTGAAGCTTTCTTT. It specifies CASSQSGGGTEAFF.

This clonotype was counted at least ten times. This chain links TRBV4-1 with TRBJ1-4, with TRBD1 as a possible D gene (5 bases). Trimming removed 0 bases from V and 3 bases from J, with 11 bases in between. Germline V gives CDR1 MGHRA, CDR2 YSYEKL. The CDR3 runs to 16 residues. The CDR3 DNA reads as TGCGCCAGCAGCCAAGAGGCGACAGTCTCTAATGAAAAACTGTTTTTT. Protein product: CASSQEATVSNEKLFF.

CDR3: CASKGLAGEAEQFF. CDR3 bases: TGTGCCAGCAAGGGACTAGCGGGAGAGGCTGAGCAGTTCTTC. The V gene is TRBV2, the J gene TRBJ2-1; 14 bases agree with TRBD2. The V gene end was trimmed by 7 bases and the J gene end by 9 bases; junction bases not matched to a gene: 5. Germline CDR1 reads SNHLY; CDR2 reads FYNNEI. This CDR3 has 14 residues.

This clonotype occurred many times. The J gene is TRBJ2-5, the V gene TRBV6-5; 9 bases are shared with TRBD1. The CDR3 totals 15 residues. Germline CDR1 reads MNHEY; CDR2 reads SVGAGI. V gave up 5 bases and J gave up 4 bases; unmatched junction bases: 8. CDR3 sequence: CASSNPDRGGETQYF. The DNA of the CDR3 is TGTGCCAGCAGTAACCCGGACAGGGGAGGAGAGACCCAGTACTTC.

This clonotype was found many times. The chain recombines TRBV5-1 with TRBJ2-5, with no clear D. Germline lookup yields CDR1 SGHRS and CDR2 YFSETQ. With 4 bases removed from V and 5 bases from J, the gap between germline ends came to 12 bases. This CDR3 has 13 amino acids. Written as DNA, the CDR3 is TGCGCCAGCAGCACCTGGCCGTTGGAGACCCAGTACTTC. Its protein is CASSTWPLETQYF.

For this clonotype: A much larger clone lies one base from this, so it may be a read error. V is TRBV29-1 and J is TRBJ2-1; the D gene could be TRBD1 or TRBD2 (7 bases each). V lost 6 bases to trimming and J lost 4 bases, with 22 bases between them. CDR3 length: 16 residues. Germline lookup yields CDR1 SQVTM and CDR2 ANQGSEA. The CDR3 nucleotides read TGCAGCGTGGGGGGGACAGCGGAACGGGTTTACAATGAGCAGTTCTTC. Protein: CSVGGTAERVYNEQFF.

The sample holds many counts of this clonotype. The genes are TRBV4-1 and TRBJ2-4, with a tentative D call TRBD1 (5 bases). The CDR3 has 13 amino acids. The germline V gene encodes CDR1 MGHRA and CDR2 YSYEKL. Trimming removed 0 bases at V and 6 bases at J, with 6 bases between. CDR3 protein: CASSQEGVNIQYF. The CDR3 region has the DNA TGCGCCAGCAGCCAAGAAGGGGTAAACATTCAGTACTTC.